This entry lists 9 T cell receptor beta chains sequenced from one sample in a study of blood T cell repertoires in COVID-19. Method: immunoSEQ multiplex PCR; TCRdb's copy keeps in-frame clones and lacks some. The sample shows about 250,000 clones, about 88% of them seen only once. The material sequenced was peripheral blood. The receptors were gathered from a woman between 40 and 50 years old who had recovered from COVID-19.

This clone was seen more than once but under ten times. The V and J genes are TRBV7-3 and TRBJ2-5; 7 bases are shared with TRBD2. From germline, CDR1 is SGHTA and CDR2 FQGTGA. Trimming at V came to 4 bases and at J to 5 bases, leaving 4 bases not matched to a gene. The CDR3 has 13 residues. The CDR3 loop is CASSWGRVETQYF. The CDR3 coding sequence is TGTGCCAGCAGCTGGGGGAGGGTGGAGACCCAGTACTTC.

The rearrangement joins TRBV30 to TRBJ1-2; no clear D. CDR1 and CDR2 (germline): GTSNPN, SVGIG (reference sequence). The ends were cut back, 1 base at V and 0 bases at J, with 6 bases in the middle. The CDR3 contains 13 residues. CDR3 amino acids: CAWSAGPNYGYTF. CDR3 coding DNA: TGTGCCTGGAGTGCTGGCCCTAACTATGGCTACACCTTC.

The J gene is TRBJ1-2, the V gene TRBV7-9, with 7 bases that match TRBD1. With 5 bases clipped from V and 0 bases from J, the junction kept 6 bases outside the gene matches. Germline V lookup: CDR1 SEHNR, CDR2 FQNEAQ (reference sequence). This CDR3 spans 15 amino acids. The CDR3: CASSPDRAPNYGYTF. Here the CDR3 DNA reads TGTGCCAGCAGCCCTGACAGGGCTCCTAACTATGGCTACACCTTC. Using reference TRBV7-9 and TRBJ1-2 for the parts outside the CDR3, the full variable domain is DTGVSQNPRHKITKRGQNVTFRCDPISEHNRLYWYRQTLGQGPEFLTYFQNEAQLEKSRLLSDRFSAERPKGSFSTLEIQRTEQGDSAMYLCASSPDRAPNYGYTFGSGTRLTVV.

This chain connects TRBV7-2 to TRBJ2-3; TRBD2 is a possible D gene (6 bases). Trimming removed 4 bases from V and 0 bases from J, with 11 bases in between. CDR1 SGHTA and CDR2 FQGNSA come from the germline V gene. The CDR3 extends over 15 amino acids. CDR3 sequence (DNA): TGTGCCAGCAGCTATAGCGGAGCTAGCACAGATACGCAGTATTTT. Its translation: CASSYSGASTDTQYF. The variable domain in full, completed from reference TRBV7-2 and TRBJ2-3, reads GAGVSQSPSNKVTEKGKDVELRCDPISGHTALYWYRQSLGQGLEFLIYFQGNSAPDKSGLPSDRFSAERTGGSVSTLTIQRTQQEDSAVYLCASSYSGASTDTQYFGPGTRLTVL.

The chain uses TRBV5-8 and TRBJ2-1; the D gene is possibly TRBD2 (5 bases). The germline V gene encodes CDR1 SGHTS and CDR2 YDEGEE. Trimming took 4 bases from V and 4 from J, leaving 12 bases between them. The CDR3 extends over 14 amino acids. In DNA form, the CDR3 reads TGTGCCAGCAGCCGGGAATTCCCTTACAATGAGCAGTTCTTC. It is translated as CASSREFPYNEQFF.

This chain connects TRBV19 to TRBJ1-2, with 8 bases matching TRBD1. This CDR3 has 15 amino acids. CDR1 LNHDA and CDR2 SQIVND come from the germline V gene (reference sequence). Unmatched junction bases numbered 12, after V lost 5 bases and J lost 7 bases. CDR3 DNA sequence: TGTGCCAGTAGTCAGGGGGCCGCCCAGGGGGGTGGCTACACCTTC. Protein product: CASSQGAAQGGGYTF.

The chain carries TRBV7-2 and TRBJ1-2, with D maybe TRBD1 (6 bases). Germline V lookup: CDR1 SGHTA, CDR2 FQGNSA. This CDR3 has 15 amino acids. Trimming left V 1 base short and J 5 bases short, with 14 bases between. CDR3 amino acids: CASSLGFPGVYGYTF. The CDR3 nucleotides read TGTGCCAGCAGCTTAGGGTTTCCAGGGGTTTATGGCTACACCTTC.

This clone was recorded a few times. The chain recombines TRBV5-1 with TRBJ2-2; 8 nucleotides agree with TRBD2. CDR1 is SGHRS and CDR2 is YFSETQ in the germline V gene. The ends lost 6 bases at V and 6 bases at J; junction bases unmatched: 4. CDR3 length: 13 amino acids. The DNA for the CDR3 is TGCGCCAGCACGGGAGGGAGGTCCGGGGAGCTGTTTTTT. Protein product: CASTGGRSGELFF.

With regard to this clone: Sequence at one end of the junction differs from germline and may be a read error. The gene calls are TRBV30 and TRBJ1-4, with D possibly TRBD1 on 6 matching bases. Germline V gene data show CDR1 as GTSNPN and CDR2 as SVGIG (reference sequence). The CDR3 extends over 12 amino acids. CDR3 coding DNA: TGTGCCTGGACCCAACCGGGACACCCTAAGATTTTT. As protein: CAWTQPGHPKIF.